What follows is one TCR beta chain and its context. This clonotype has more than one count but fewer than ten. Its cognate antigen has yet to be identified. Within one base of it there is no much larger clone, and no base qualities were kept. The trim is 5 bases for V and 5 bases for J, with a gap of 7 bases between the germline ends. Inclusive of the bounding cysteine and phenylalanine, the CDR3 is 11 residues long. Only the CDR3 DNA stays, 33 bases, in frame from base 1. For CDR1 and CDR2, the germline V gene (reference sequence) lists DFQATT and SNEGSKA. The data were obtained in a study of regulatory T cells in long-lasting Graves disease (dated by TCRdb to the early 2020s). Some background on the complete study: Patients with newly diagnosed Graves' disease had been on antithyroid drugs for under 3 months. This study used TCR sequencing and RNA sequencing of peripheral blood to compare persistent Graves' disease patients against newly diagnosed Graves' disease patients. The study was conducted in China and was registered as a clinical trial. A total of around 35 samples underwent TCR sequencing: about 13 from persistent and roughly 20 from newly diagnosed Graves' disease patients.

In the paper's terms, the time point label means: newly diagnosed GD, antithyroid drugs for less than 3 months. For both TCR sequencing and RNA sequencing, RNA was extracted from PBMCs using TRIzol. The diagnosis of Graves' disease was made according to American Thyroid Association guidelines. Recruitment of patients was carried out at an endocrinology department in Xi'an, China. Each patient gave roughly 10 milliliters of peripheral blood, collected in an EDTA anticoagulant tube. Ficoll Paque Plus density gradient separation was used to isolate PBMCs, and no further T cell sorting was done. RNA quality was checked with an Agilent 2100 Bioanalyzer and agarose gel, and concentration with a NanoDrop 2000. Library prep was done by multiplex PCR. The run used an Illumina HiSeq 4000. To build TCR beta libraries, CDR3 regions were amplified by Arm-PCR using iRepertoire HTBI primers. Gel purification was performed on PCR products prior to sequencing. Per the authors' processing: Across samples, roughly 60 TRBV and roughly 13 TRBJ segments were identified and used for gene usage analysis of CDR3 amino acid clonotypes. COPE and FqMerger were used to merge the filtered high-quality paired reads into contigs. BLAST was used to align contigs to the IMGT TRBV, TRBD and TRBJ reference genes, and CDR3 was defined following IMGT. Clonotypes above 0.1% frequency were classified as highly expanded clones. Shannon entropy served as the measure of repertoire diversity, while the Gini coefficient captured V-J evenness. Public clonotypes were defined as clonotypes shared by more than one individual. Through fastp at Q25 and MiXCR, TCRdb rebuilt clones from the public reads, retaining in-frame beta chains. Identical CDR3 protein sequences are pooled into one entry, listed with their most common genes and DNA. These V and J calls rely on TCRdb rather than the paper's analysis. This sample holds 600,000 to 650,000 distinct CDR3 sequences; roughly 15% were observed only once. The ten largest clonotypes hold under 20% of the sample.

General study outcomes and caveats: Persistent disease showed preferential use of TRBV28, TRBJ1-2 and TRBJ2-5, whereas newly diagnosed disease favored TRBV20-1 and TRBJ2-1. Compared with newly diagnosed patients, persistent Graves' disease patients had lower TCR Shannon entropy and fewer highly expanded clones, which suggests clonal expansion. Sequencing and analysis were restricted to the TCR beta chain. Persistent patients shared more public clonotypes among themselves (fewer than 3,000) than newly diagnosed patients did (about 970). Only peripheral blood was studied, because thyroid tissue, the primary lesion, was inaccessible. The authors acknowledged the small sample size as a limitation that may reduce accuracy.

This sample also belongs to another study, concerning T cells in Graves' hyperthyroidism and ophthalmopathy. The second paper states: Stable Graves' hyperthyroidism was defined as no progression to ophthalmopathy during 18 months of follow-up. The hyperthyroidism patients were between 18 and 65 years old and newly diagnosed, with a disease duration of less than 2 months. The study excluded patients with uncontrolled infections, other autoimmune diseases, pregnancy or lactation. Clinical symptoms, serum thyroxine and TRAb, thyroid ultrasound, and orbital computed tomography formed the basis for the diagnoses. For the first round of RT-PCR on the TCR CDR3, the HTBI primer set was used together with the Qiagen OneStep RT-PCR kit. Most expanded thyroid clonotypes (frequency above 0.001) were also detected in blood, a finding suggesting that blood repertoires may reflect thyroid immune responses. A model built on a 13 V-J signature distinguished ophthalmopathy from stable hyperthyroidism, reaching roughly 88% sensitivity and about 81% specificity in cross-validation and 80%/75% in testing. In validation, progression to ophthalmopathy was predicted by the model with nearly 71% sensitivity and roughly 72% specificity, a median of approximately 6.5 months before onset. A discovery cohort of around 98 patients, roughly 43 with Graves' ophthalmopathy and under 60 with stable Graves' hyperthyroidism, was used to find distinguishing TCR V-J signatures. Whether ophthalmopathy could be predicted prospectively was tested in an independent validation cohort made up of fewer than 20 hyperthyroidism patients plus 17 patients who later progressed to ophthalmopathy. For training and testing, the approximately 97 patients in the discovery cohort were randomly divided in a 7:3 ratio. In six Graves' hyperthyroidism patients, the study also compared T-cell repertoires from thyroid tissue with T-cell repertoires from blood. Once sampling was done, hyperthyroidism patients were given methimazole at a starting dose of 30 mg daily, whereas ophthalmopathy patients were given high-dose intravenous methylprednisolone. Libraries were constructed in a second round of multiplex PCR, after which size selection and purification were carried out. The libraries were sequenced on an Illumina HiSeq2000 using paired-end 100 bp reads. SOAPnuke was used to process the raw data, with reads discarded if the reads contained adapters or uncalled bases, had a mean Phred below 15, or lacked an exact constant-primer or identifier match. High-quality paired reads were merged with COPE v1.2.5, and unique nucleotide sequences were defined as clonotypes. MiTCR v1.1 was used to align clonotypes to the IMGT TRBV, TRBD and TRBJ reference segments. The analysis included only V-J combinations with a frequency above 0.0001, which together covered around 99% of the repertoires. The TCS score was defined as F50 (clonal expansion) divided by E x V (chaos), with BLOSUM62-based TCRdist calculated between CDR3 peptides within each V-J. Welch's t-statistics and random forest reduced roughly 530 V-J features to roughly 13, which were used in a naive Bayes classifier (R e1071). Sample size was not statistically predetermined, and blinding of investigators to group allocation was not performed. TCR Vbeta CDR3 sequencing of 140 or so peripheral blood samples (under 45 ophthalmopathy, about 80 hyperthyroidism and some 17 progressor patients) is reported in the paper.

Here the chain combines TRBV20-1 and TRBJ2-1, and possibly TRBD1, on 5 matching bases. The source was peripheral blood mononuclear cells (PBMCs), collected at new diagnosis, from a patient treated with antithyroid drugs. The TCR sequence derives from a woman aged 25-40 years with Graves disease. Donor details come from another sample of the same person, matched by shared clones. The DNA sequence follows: TGCAGTGCTCAGACAGACAATGAGCAGTTCTTC. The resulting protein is CSAQTDNEQFF.